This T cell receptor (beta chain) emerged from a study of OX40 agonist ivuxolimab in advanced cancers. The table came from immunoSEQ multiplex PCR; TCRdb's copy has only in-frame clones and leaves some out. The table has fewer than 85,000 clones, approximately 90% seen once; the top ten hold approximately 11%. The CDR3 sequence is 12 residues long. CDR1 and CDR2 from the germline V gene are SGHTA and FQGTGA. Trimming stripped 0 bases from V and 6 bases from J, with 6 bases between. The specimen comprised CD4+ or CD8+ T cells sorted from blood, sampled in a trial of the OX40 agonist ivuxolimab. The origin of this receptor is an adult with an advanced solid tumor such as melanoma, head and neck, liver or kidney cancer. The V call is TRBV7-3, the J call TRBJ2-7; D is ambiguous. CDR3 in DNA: TGTGCCAGCAGCTTAACTGGGCGCGAGCAGTACTTC. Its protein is CASSLTGREQYF.